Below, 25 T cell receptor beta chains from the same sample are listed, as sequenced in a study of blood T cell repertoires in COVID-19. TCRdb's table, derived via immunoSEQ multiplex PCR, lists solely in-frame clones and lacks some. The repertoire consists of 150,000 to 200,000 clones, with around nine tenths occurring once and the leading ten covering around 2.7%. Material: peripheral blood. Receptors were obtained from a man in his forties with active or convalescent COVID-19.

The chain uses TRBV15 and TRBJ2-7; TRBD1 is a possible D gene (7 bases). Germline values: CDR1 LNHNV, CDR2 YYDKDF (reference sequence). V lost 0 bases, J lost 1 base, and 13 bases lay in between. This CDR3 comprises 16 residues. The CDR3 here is CATSREEGQWSYEQYF. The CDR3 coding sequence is TGTGCCACCAGCAGAGAGGAGGGACAGTGGTCCTACGAGCAGTACTTC.

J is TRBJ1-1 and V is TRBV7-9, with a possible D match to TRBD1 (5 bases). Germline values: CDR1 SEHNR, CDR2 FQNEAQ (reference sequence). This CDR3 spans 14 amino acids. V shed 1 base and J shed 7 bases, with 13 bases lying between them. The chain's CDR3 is CASSLEGWGNEAFF. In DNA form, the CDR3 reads TGTGCCAGCAGCTTAGAGGGGTGGGGAAATGAAGCTTTCTTT.

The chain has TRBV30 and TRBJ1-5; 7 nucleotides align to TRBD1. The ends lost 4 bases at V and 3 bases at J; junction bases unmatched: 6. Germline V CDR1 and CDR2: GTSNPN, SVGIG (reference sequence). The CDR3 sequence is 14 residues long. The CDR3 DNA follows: TGTGCCTGGAATGCCGGGACAGACAATCAGCCCCAGCATTTT. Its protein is CAWNAGTDNQPQHF. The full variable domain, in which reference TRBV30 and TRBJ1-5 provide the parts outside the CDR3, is SQTIHQWPATLVQPVGSPLSLECTVEGTSNPNLYWYRQAAGRGLQLLFYSVGIGQISSEVPQNLSASRPQDRQFILSSKKLLLSDSGFYLCAWNAGTDNQPQHFGDGTRLSIL.

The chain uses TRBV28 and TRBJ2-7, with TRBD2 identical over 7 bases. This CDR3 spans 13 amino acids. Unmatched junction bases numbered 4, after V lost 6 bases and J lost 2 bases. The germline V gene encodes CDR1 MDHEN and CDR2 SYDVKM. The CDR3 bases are TGTGCCAGCAGGGCTAGCGGTACCTACGAGCAGTACTTC. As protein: CASRASGTYEQYF.

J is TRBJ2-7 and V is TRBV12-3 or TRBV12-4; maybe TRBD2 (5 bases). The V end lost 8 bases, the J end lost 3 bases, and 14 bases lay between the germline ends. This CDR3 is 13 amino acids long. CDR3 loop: CASRADGDYEQYF. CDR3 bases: TGTGCCAGCCGGGCGGACGGGGACTACGAGCAGTACTTC.

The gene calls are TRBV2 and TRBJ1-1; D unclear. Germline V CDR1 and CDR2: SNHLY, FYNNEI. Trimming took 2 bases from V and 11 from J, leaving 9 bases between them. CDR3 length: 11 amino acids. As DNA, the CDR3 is TGTGCCAGCAGTGAACGAGAGGAGGCTTTCTTT. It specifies CASSEREEAFF.

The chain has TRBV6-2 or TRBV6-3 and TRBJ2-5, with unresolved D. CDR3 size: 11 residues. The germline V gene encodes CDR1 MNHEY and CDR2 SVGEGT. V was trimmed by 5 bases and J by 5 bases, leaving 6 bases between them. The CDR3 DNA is TGTGCCAGCAGTCCACAGGAGACCCAGTACTTC. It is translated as CASSPQETQYF.

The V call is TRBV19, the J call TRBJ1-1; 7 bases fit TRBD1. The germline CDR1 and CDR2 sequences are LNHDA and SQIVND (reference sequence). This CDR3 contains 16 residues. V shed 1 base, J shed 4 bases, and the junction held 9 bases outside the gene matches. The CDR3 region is CASSIGQGVRATEAFF. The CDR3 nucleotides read TGTGCCAGTAGTATAGGACAGGGTGTGCGAGCCACTGAAGCTTTCTTT. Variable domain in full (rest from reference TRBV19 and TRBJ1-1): DGGITQSPKYLFRKEGQNVTLSCEQNLNHDAMYWYRQDPGQGLRLIYYSQIVNDFQKGDIAEGYSVSREKKESFPLTVTSAQKNPTAFYLCASSIGQGVRATEAFFGQGTRLTVV.

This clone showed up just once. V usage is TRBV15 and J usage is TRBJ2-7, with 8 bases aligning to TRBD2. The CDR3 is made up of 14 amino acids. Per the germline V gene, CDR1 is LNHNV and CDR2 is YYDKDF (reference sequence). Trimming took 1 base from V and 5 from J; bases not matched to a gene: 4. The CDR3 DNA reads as TGTGCCACCAGCAGAGGGCTAGCGGGTGACGAGCAGTACTTC. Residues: CATSRGLAGDEQYF.

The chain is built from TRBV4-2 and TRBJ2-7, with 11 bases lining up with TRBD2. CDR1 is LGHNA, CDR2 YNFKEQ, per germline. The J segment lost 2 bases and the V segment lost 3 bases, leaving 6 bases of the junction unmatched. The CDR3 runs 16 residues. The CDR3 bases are TGTGCCAGCAGCCAGGAACGGACTAGCGGGCCCTACGAGCAGTACTTC. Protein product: CASSQERTSGPYEQYF.

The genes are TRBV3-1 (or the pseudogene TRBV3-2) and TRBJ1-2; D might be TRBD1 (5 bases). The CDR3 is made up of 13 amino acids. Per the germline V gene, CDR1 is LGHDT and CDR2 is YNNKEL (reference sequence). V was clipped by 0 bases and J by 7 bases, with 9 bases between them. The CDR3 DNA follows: TGTGCCAGCAGCCAAGATACGGGGGGTGGCTACACCTTC. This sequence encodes CASSQDTGGGYTF.

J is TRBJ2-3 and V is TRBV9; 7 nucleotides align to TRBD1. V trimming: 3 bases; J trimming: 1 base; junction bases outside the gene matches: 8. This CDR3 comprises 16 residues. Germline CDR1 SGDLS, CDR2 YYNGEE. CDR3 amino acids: CASSERQGHGTDTQYF. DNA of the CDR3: TGTGCCAGCAGCGAACGACAGGGTCATGGCACAGATACGCAGTATTTT.

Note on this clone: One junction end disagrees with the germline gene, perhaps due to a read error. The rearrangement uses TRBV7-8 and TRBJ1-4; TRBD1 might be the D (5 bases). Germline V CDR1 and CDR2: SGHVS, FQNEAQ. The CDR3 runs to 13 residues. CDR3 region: CAGSRGQYEKLFF. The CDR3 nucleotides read TGTGCCGGCAGCCGAGGACAATATGAAAAACTGTTTTTT. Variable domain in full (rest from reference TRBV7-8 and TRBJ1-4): GAGVSQSPRYKVAKRGQDVALRCDPISGHVSLFWYQQALGQGPEFLTYFQNEAQLDKSGLPSDRFFAERPEGSVSTLKIQRTQQEDSAVYLCAGSRGQYEKLFFGSGTQLSVL.

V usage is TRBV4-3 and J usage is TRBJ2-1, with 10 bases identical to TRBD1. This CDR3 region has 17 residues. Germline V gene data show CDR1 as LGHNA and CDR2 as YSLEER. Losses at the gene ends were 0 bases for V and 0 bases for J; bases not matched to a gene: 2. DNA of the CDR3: TGCGCCAGCAGCCAAGAGACAGGGGGCCTCTCCTACAATGAGCAGTTCTTC. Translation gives CASSQETGGLSYNEQFF.

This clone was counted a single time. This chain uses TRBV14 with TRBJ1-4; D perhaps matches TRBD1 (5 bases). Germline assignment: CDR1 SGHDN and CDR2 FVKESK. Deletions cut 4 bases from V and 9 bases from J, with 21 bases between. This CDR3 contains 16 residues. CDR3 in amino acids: CASSPGGTVDFKKLFF. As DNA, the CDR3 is TGTGCCAGCAGCCCCGGGGGGACCGTTGATTTTAAAAAACTGTTTTTT.

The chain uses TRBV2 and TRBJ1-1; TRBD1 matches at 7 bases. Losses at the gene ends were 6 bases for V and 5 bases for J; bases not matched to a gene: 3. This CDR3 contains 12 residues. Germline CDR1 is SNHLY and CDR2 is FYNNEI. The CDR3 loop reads CASRTGKTEAFF. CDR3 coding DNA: TGTGCCAGCAGGACAGGGAAGACTGAAGCTTTCTTT.

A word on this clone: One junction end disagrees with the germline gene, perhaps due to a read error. The CDR3 protein is CASTQRAGGLSGANVLTF. The DNA for the CDR3 is TGTGCCAGCACCCAAAGGGCGGGGGGACTATCTGGGGCCAACGTCCTGACTTTC. V is TRBV4-2 and J is TRBJ2-6, with 8 bases that match TRBD2. Germline loops: CDR1 LGHNA, CDR2 YNFKEQ. This CDR3 has 18 residues.

CDR3 coding DNA: TGTGCCAGCAGATGGGGACTAGATGACACCGGGGAGCTGTTTTTT. Encoded protein: CASRWGLDDTGELFF. The chain has TRBV5-6 and TRBJ2-2; TRBD2 agrees at 8 bases. The CDR3 covers 15 residues. Germline V gives CDR1 SGHDT, CDR2 YYEEEE. Trimming took 5 bases from V and 3 from J; bases not matched to a gene: 6.

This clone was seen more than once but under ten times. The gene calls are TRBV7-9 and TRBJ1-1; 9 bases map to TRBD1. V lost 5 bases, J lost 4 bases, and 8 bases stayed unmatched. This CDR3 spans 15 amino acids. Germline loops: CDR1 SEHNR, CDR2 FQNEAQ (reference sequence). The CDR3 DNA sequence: TGTGCCAGCAGCGTCCACAGGGGGCGAGTCACTGAAGCTTTCTTT. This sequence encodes CASSVHRGRVTEAFF. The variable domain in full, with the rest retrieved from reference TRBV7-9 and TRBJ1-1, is DTGVSQNPRHKITKRGQNVTFRCDPISEHNRLYWYRQTLGQGPEFLTYFQNEAQLEKSRLLSDRFSAERPKGSFSTLEIQRTEQGDSAMYLCASSVHRGRVTEAFFGQGTRLTVV.

The CDR3 DNA reads as TGTGCCTGGAGTCATCAGGGGGCCGGGGAGCTGTTTTTT. It specifies CAWSHQGAGELFF. The chain joins TRBV30 to TRBJ2-2; 7 nucleotides align to TRBD1. Germline assignment: CDR1 GTSNPN and CDR2 SVGIG (reference sequence). The CDR3 has 13 amino acids. V shed 2 bases, J shed 6 bases, and the junction held 3 bases outside the gene matches. Looking up the rest from reference TRBV30 and TRBJ2-2 gives the full variable domain: SQTIHQWPATLVQPVGSPLSLECTVEGTSNPNLYWYRQAAGRGLQLLFYSVGIGQISSEVPQNLSASRPQDRQFILSSKKLLLSDSGFYLCAWSHQGAGELFFGEGSRLTVL.

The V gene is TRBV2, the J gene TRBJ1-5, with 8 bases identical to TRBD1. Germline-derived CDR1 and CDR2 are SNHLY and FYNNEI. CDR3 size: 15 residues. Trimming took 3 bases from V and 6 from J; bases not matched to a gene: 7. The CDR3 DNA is TGTGCCAGCAGTGAGCAGGGGGCCTTCGCTCAGCCCCAGCATTTT. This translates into CASSEQGAFAQPQHF.

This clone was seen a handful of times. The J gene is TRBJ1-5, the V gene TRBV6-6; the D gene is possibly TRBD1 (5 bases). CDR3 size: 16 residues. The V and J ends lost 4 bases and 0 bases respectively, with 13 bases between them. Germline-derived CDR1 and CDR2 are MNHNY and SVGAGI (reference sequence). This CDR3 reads CASSLGGVNSNQPQHF. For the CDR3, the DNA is TGTGCCAGCAGTTTGGGAGGGGTTAATAGCAATCAGCCCCAGCATTTT.

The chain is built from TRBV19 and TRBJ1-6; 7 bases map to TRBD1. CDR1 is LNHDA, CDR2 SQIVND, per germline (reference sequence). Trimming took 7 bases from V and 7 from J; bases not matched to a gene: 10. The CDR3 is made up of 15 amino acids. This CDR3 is CASTSPGQMNSPLHF. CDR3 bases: TGTGCCAGTACCTCTCCGGGACAGATGAATTCACCCCTCCACTTT. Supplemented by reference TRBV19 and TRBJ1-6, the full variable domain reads DGGITQSPKYLFRKEGQNVTLSCEQNLNHDAMYWYRQDPGQGLRLIYYSQIVNDFQKGDIAEGYSVSREKKESFPLTVTSAQKNPTAFYLCASTSPGQMNSPLHFGNGTRLTVT.

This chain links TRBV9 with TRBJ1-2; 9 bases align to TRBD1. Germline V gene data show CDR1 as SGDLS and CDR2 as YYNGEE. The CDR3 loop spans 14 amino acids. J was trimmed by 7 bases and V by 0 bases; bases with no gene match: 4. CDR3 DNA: TGTGCCAGCAGCGTAGGGACAGGGGAGCTTGGCTACACCTTC. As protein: CASSVGTGELGYTF. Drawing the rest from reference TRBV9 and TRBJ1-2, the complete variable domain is DSGVTQTPKHLITATGQRVTLRCSPRSGDLSVYWYQQSLDQGLQFLIQYYNGEERAKGNILERFSAQQFPDLHSELNLSSLELGDSALYFCASSVGTGELGYTFGSGTRLTVV.

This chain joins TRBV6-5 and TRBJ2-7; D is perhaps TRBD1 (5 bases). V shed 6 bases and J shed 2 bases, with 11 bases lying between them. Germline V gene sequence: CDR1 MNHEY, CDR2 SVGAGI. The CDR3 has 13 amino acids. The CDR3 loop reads CASRETVTYEQYF. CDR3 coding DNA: TGTGCCAGCAGGGAGACAGTGACCTACGAGCAGTACTTC.